Listed below are T cell receptor beta chains from one sample, sequenced in a study of early T cells in non-severe SARS-CoV-2 infection. TCRdb called the 5' RACE reads again in MiXCR, with one record for every CDR3 protein. The data show over 85,000 distinct CDR3 sequences, with about 12% seen just once and 3.5% to 4% held by the top ten. Sequences were derived from whole blood, sampled at baseline. The receptors here all came from an adult who was a healthcare worker with PCR-confirmed SARS-CoV-2 infection or an uninfected control (not recorded which). CDR3s include the opening cysteine and the closing phenylalanine or tryptophan. Fields, in order: J gene, clone size, V gene, D gene, CDR3 DNA, CDR3 protein. D genes are given only for firm matches. Clone size is not always given. Where it is, it says once, few, many or a class for expanded clones.

j_call: TRBJ2-3
clone_size: -
v_call: TRBV20-1
d_call: -
cdr3_nt: TGCAGTGCTAGAGAGAGTGGGCCGGGGAGCACAAACACAGATACGCAGTATTTT
cdr3_aa: CSARESGPGSTNTDTQYF

j_call: TRBJ1-4
clone_size: -
v_call: TRBV28
d_call: -
cdr3_nt: TGTGCCAGCGCCCGAGGGCAGCCTAATGAAAAACTGTTTTTT
cdr3_aa: CASARGQPNEKLFF

j_call: TRBJ2-7
clone_size: few
v_call: TRBV29-1
d_call: -
cdr3_nt: TGCAGCGTAGGACCCGCTCGTGGACAGTTTTCCTACGAGCAGTACTTC
cdr3_aa: CSVGPARGQFSYEQYF

j_call: TRBJ2-7
clone_size: -
v_call: TRBV7-9
d_call: -
cdr3_nt: TGTGCCAGCAGCTTACAGGACTACGAGCAGTACTTC
cdr3_aa: CASSLQDYEQYF

j_call: TRBJ1-5
clone_size: -
v_call: TRBV6-2/TRBV6-3
d_call: TRBD1
cdr3_nt: TGTGCCAGCGGAACACGGGACAGATTAAATCAGCCCCAGCATTTT
cdr3_aa: CASGTRDRLNQPQHF

j_call: TRBJ2-2
clone_size: few
v_call: TRBV28
d_call: TRBD1
cdr3_nt: TGTGCCAGCAGTTTAATCAGGGGGCGAGAAGGGGAGCTGTTTTTT
cdr3_aa: CASSLIRGREGELFF

j_call: TRBJ2-5
clone_size: few
v_call: TRBV7-9
d_call: -
cdr3_nt: TGTGCCAGCAGCCCGAGGGGGAAAGAGACCCAGTACTTC
cdr3_aa: CASSPRGKETQYF

j_call: TRBJ1-3
clone_size: -
v_call: TRBV5-1
d_call: -
cdr3_nt: TGCGCCAGCAGCTTGGGGGACGAAGGAAACACCATATATTTT
cdr3_aa: CASSLGDEGNTIYF

j_call: TRBJ2-5
clone_size: few
v_call: TRBV7-2
d_call: TRBD1
cdr3_nt: TGTGCCAGCAGCTGGGGACAGGGTCAACGATGGAGTGCAGAGACCCAGTACTTC
cdr3_aa: CASSWGQGQRWSAETQYF

j_call: TRBJ2-4
clone_size: -
v_call: TRBV18
d_call: TRBD2
cdr3_nt: TGTGCCAGCTCACCCCCTCGGGAGGGCGCCAAAAACATTCAGTACTTC
cdr3_aa: CASSPPREGAKNIQYF

j_call: TRBJ1-2
clone_size: -
v_call: TRBV29-1
d_call: -
cdr3_nt: TGCAGCGTTCGAGAGGATGGCTACACCTTC
cdr3_aa: CSVREDGYTF

j_call: TRBJ1-5
clone_size: -
v_call: TRBV12-2
d_call: -
cdr3_nt: TGTGCAAGTCGCTTAGGGAGCACAGAAAGCAATCAGCCCCAGCATTTT
cdr3_aa: CASRLGSTESNQPQHF

j_call: TRBJ2-5
clone_size: many
v_call: TRBV29-1
d_call: TRBD1
cdr3_nt: TGCAGCGTTTCGACAGGGGATAACCAAGAGACCCAGTACTTC
cdr3_aa: CSVSTGDNQETQYF

j_call: TRBJ2-3
clone_size: once
v_call: TRBV29-1
d_call: -
cdr3_nt: TGCAGCGGGACTGGGACGGACGCCACAGATACGCAGTATTTT
cdr3_aa: CSGTGTDATDTQYF